This T cell receptor beta chain was sequenced in a study of cytomegalovirus exposure and HLA in healthy donors. Whole-study context: Caucasian-associated ancestry cluster membership applied to about 77% of nearly 400 genotyped donors.

Primers for the PCR totalled 60 Vbeta and 13 Jbeta. In the authors' methods: A later analysis tallied some 80 million unique TCR beta chains, about 12 million of them shared. The table came from immunoSEQ multiplex PCR; TCRdb's copy has only in-frame clones and leaves some out. V and J calls and clone size are as listed in that table; D and trimming were resolved from the DNA. The table records approximately 100,000 clones, 70% to 80% of them present only once. Comments on this clone: What it recognizes is unknown.

The CDR3 extends over 14 amino acids. The ends lost 8 bases at V and 2 bases at J; junction bases unmatched: 7. Germline V gene sequence: CDR1 MDHEN, CDR2 SYDVKM. Study-wide results and limits: Reports credit the classifier with highly specific, highly sensitive diagnosis of cytomegalovirus status. Later analysis showed TCR association rates varying by HLA locus, highest for DRB1 and lowest for HLA-C.

The V call is TRBV28, the J call TRBJ2-3; 7 bases are a match to TRBD2. This TCR derives from a man aged 55 to 70 in good health and CMV-seropositive. The sequenced material came from PBMCs. The CDR3 here is CASELGGVTDTQYF. The CDR3 DNA is TGTGCCAGCGAGTTGGGGGGGGTCACAGATACGCAGTATTTT.